The entry that follows covers one TCR beta chain sequence. The antigen it binds to is not known. The record has no base qualities; no much larger clone is one base away. Trimming costs V 0 bases and J 3 bases, and their ends lie 13 bases apart. CDR1 and CDR2, looked up from the germline V gene, are SGDLS and YYNGEE. Measured from the cysteine to the phenylalanine, the CDR3 is 15 residues long. The entry retains the CDR3 DNA only, 45 bases that are in frame from base 1. These data are taken from a study of cytomegalovirus exposure and HLA in healthy donors (dated by TCRdb to about 2017). Some background on the complete study: An earlier analysis of 587 of the donors reported 276 Gb of sequence data and around 100 million unique TCR beta sequences obtained from 150 million to 200 million T cells. An early release that covered approximately 600 HLA-typed donors contained around 300 gigabases of sequencing data and tens of millions of unique TCR sequences. Among the roughly 410 genotyped donors, about 85% belonged to the genetic ancestry cluster associated with self-reported Caucasian donors. The aim of the study was to test whether cataloging public T cell receptors could identify signatures of past pathogen exposure. The study used immunosequencing to profile the T cell repertoires of approximately 650 subjects and linked those repertoires to cytomegalovirus serostatus. Besides the first cohort of 666 subjects, a separate validation cohort made up of 120 different subjects was used. To predict cytomegalovirus infection status, the study brought together high-throughput TCR immunosequencing, statistical association of individual TCRs with disease status, and machine learning. A later analysis re-examined previously published TCR beta repertoires from roughly 650 donors and added high-resolution HLA genotyping to investigate patterns of TCR occurrence. The later analysis used no new phenotypic data to find candidate immune exposures, relying instead on TCR beta sequences and their occurrence across donors. In an earlier analysis of a few hundred of the donors, high-throughput TCR beta sequencing was used to judge whether each TCR beta V gene segment behaved as functional or pseudogenic. Alongside the repertoire data, information on donor age, sex, ethnicity and CMV serostatus was compiled. A later genetic analysis used genome-wide SNP genotypes for about 65% of the roughly 670 donors, treating that subset as a discovery cohort. All discovery cohort repertoires had been generated using a single sequencing platform. HLA typing included class I and class II loci at four-digit resolution. The number of typed donors differed by locus: about 629-630 for A, B, C, DRB1 and DQB1; 522 for DQA1; 606 for DPA1; and 450 to 480 for DPB1. Because of strong linkage in the cohort, five DR-DQ haplotypes were treated as single units for association and clustering. Among roughly 370 genotyped donors of the cohort, an average of approximately 240,000 unique TCR beta nucleotide sequences were sequenced per donor, roughly 18% of them non-productive. Broader findings and caveats from the paper: This cohort had only TCR beta chains sequenced, and the lack of alpha or paired-chain data limited which features could be detected. In a later analysis, about 16,000 TCR beta sequences were associated with specific HLA alleles at a false discovery rate of 0.05. When HLA alleles, especially DR and DQ, strongly co-occurred, TCR associations were difficult to assign to individual alleles. In a later analysis, TCR association rates were found to vary across HLA loci, with the most associated TCRs seen for DRB1 alleles and the fewest for HLA-C alleles. An earlier analysis of 587 of the donors showed that most TCR beta V segments appeared in productive rearrangements either about 87% or about 30% of the time, which broadly matched IMGT annotations. A total of 150 or so TCR beta chains were listed by the study as associated with cytomegalovirus. In a later genetic analysis, a missense DCLRE1C variant was associated with V-gene and J-gene trimming of TCR beta chains, and the association was replicated in an independent cohort. A further reported finding was that TCR beta sequences accurately predicted the HLA-A and HLA-B alleles for most subjects in the first cohort. The earlier analysis of approximately 540 of the donors excluded seventeen rarely observed V segments, including chromosome 9 orphons, because counts were too low. Immune exposure information for the cohort was limited to CMV serostatus. A later analysis found that HLA-associated TCR beta chains were more clonally expanded and had lower generation probabilities than equally common non-associated chains. Correlated functional status among segregating V segments might reflect linkage disequilibrium, but an unknown experimental factor could not be ruled out. Cytomegalovirus status was reported to be diagnosed by the classifier with high specificity and sensitivity in both the original and validation cohorts. Because some donors lacked HLA typing at each locus, the association tests relied only on the typed subset. In a later analysis, several top co-occurrence clusters were reported to appear linked to parvovirus B19, influenza, CMV and Epstein-Barr virus. In vitro tests confirmed that a few of the cytomegalovirus-associated TCR beta chains recognize cytomegalovirus antigens. According to a later genetic analysis, donors in an Asian-associated ancestry cluster had fewer N-insertions in productive TCRs than the roughly 660-donor mean. According to the authors, the approach could potentially be generalized to other disease states and immunological phenotypes. Sequencing depth was assumed to be roughly uniform across donors in the presence/absence analyses, though that assumption may not hold. Some IMGT-functional V segments, including TRBV6-2 and TRBV6-3, could not be distinguished by the 87-base-pair reads and were therefore excluded. Most TCR sequences were observed very rarely across donors, whereas some public TCRs were present in many individuals. According to a later analysis, most CMV-associated TCR beta chains appeared to be HLA-restricted, and the HLA associations seemed to be driven largely by CMV exposure. A cluster of highly shared sequence variants was judged likely to represent a technical artifact of the sequencing pipeline.

Preparation of the library involved the immunoSEQ multiplex PCR assay. The multiplex PCR relied on a mix of 60 forward primers for TCR Vbeta segments and 13 reverse primers for TCR Jbeta segments. The CDR3 region of rearranged TCR beta genes was amplified from genomic DNA with a multiplex PCR assay. The Illumina HiSeq System was used to sequence the amplified TCR beta libraries as 87-base-pair reads. In the paper's pipeline: A later analysis tallied around 80 million unique TCR beta chains across the 550 to 850 repertoires, and about 10 million of those chains were shared by two or more donors. Raw reads were error-corrected and collapsed into unique sequences with a nearest-neighbor algorithm that merged closely related sequences to remove PCR and sequencing errors. Alignment of CDR3 sequences to IMGT reference sequences was used to assign V, D and J gene segments. For a sequence to be retained, at least a six-nucleotide match to both a V gene segment and a J gene segment was required. A rearrangement counted as productive if the CDR3 had no stop codons and remained in frame with V and J, and every other rearrangement counted as non-productive. Following IMGT convention, CDR3 was defined as the stretch from the second conserved V-encoded cysteine up to the conserved J-encoded phenylalanine. Sequences without an unambiguous match to a single V gene segment were excluded from the earlier analysis of a few hundred of the donors. In an earlier analysis of 587 of the donors, V segments were called functional above 56.7% productive rearrangements and were called segregating when the between-donor standard deviation exceeded 5%. A statistical classification framework was built for diagnosing cytomegalovirus status from the catalog of TCR beta chain sequences. In a later analysis, V and J genes were assigned by comparing TCR nucleotide sequences against IMGT/GENE-DB human TR gene sequences. The TCRdist pipeline was used in a later analysis to assign CDR3 sequences and most-parsimonious VDJ recombination scenarios. A later analysis defined each TCR beta chain by its CDR3 amino acid sequence plus V-gene family, and excluded reads lacking a unique V-gene family. To address suspected cross-contamination and a sequencing artifact, a later analysis removed roughly 580 highly shared, low-generation-probability nucleotide sequences. For each public chain, a later analysis derived a clonal expansion index from normalized ranks of inferred template counts within each repertoire. A later analysis computed generation probabilities with a VDJ recombination model fitted to out-of-frame rearrangements, and checked the results against IGoR. Hypergeometric tests were used in a later analysis to score TCR-TCR, TCR-HLA and TCR-CMV co-occurrence, with a repertoire-size bias correction applied to the TCR pairs. False discovery rates were estimated in a later analysis by permuting HLA or CMV assignments 20 times. In a later analysis, co-occurring TCRs were grouped using DBSCAN, with TCRdist sequence similarity added in when clustering inside HLA-allele-positive subsets. Repertoires with fewer than 30,000 or more than 120,000 public chains were left out of co-occurrence clustering, as were about five repertoires with anomalous nucleotide sharing. TCRdb limited this immuneACCESS table to in-frame rearrangements with V and J called. A share of clones is missing; checked studies link under half to unresolved V genes, and the rest is unexplained. V, J and clone size were drawn from that table, and D and trimming were deduced from the DNA. The sample records 63,000 or so clones, under 85% of which are singletons. The ten biggest clones cover roughly 5.9% of the sample.

The cohort consisted of approximately 670 healthy bone marrow donors. Cohort members were all nominally healthy when sampled, although unrecorded immune exposures were likely present. The donor tested CMV seronegative and was one of the 352 seronegative cohort members. A peripheral blood sample was provided by each donor, and peripheral blood mononuclear cells were used for TCR beta sequencing. The Qiagen DNeasy Blood Extraction Kit was used to extract genomic DNA from the blood cell samples. The sequenced material came from PBMCs. The receptor chain draws on TRBV9 and TRBJ2-7; TRBD2 is a possible D gene, resting on 6 matching bases. This sequence originates from a man aged 45-65 years in good health and CMV-seronegative. CDR3 loop: CASSVEEGGDYEQYF. The DNA reads as follows: TGTGCCAGCAGCGTAGAAGAGGGCGGGGACTACGAGCAGTACTTC.